This T cell receptor beta chain was sequenced for a study of graft-versus-host responses after intestinal transplantation. Profiling relied on immunoSEQ multiplex PCR, and the TCRdb table lists in-frame clones only, not all of them. The data contain 35,000 to 50,000 clones, less than 95% of them seen just once; the ten biggest clones take up 1.5% to 2%. Trimming pared 6 bases from V and 5 bases from J, leaving 16 bases between. The CDR3 covers 14 residues. Looked up from germline, CDR1 is MNHEY and CDR2 is SVGAGI. The source is a human patient who received an intestinal transplant, so some T cells may come from the graft donor. The material was PBMCs, obtained roughly 51 weeks after intestinal transplant. The chain recombines TRBV6-5 with TRBJ2-5; D unresolved. Written as DNA, the CDR3 is TGTGCCAGCAGACTCCGGGCTTACGGGGAGACCCAGTACTTC. It yields the protein CASRLRAYGETQYF.